This T cell receptor beta chain was retrieved from a study of T-cell reconstitution after alpha-beta-depleted transplantation in children. Findings of the study overall: Fresh T-cell production supplied most of the T-cell counts and diversity seen one year after transplant. Expanded clones from the graft, numbering several hundred, reportedly supplied alpha-beta T cells about two months after transplant. At day 60, the high TCRbeta diversity found in some patients originated from recipient T cells and thymic progenitors that had survived.

As for this clonotype: Antigen specificity is unknown.

Unique molecular identifiers were built into the TCRbeta library. Each CDR3 protein is one row after TCRdb ran MiXCR on the PCR reads. The sample contains around 200,000 distinct CDR3 sequences, under 20% of which appear only once. The CDR3 is 16 amino acids. Germline values: CDR1 MDHEN, CDR2 SYDVKM. Trimming shortened V by 5 bases and J by 9 bases, and 24 bases separated the two germline ends. The chain has TRBV28 and TRBJ2-3; TRBD1 or TRBD2 may be the D gene (6 bases each). This material consisted of PBMCs, mostly from graft donor cells, taken 360 days after TCRalphabeta/CD19-depleted stem cell transplant. This TCR was sampled from a male patient aged 2 to 10 who had a stem cell transplant for acute lymphoblastic leukemia, so the T cells may come from the graft donor. The CDR3 protein is CASSPSGANPQITQYF. The CDR3 DNA sequence: TGTGCCAGCAGTCCATCGGGGGCCAACCCACAGATAACGCAGTATTTT. Together with reference TRBV28 and TRBJ2-3, the CDR3 gives the full variable domain: DVKVTQSSRYLVKRTGEKVFLECVQDMDHENMFWYRQDPGLGLRLIYFSYDVKMKEKGDIPEGYSVSREKKERFSLILESASTNQTSMYLCASSPSGANPQITQYFGPGTRLTVL.